Detailed here is one T cell receptor beta chain. The source of the sample is a study of ipilimumab plus nivolumab after autologous stem cell transplantation. V dropped 1 base and J dropped 0 bases, with 8 bases sitting between them. The CDR3 is made up of 14 amino acids. Germline lookup yields CDR1 SGHNT and CDR2 YYREEE (reference sequence). Sequencing used immunoSEQ multiplex PCR; TCRdb keeps in-frame clones, though not all of them. Here the sample spans tens of thousands of clones, nearly 75% being singletons. The clonotype originates from a male donor with diffuse large B-cell lymphoma. The chain combines TRBV5-4 with TRBJ2-7; no clear D. Specimen: PBMCs, collected in a trial of ipilimumab plus nivolumab as post-transplant consolidation. Here the CDR3 reads CASSLNSNSYEQYF. DNA for the CDR3: TGTGCCAGCAGCTTGAACAGCAACTCCTACGAGCAGTACTTC.